One and the same sample provided the 4 T cell receptor beta chains below, sequenced in a study of blood T cell repertoires in COVID-19. Generated by immunoSEQ multiplex PCR, the TCRdb table keeps only in-frame clones and is missing some. The table records hundreds of thousands of clones, around 85% of them present only once. Source material: PBMCs or T cells enriched from blood (not recorded which). These receptors all stem from a woman aged 40 to 50 who had recovered from COVID-19.

The CDR3 is CASSVGGQGKDTQYF. The CDR3, as DNA: TGTGCCAGCAGCGTAGGTGGACAGGGAAAAGATACGCAGTATTTT. The chain joins TRBV9 to TRBJ2-3, with 8 nucleotides matching TRBD1. J was trimmed by 5 bases and V by 0 bases; bases with no gene match: 5. Germline CDR1 reads SGDLS; CDR2 reads YYNGEE. The length of the CDR3 is 15 residues.

The V gene is TRBV7-2, the J gene TRBJ2-1; D remains ambiguous. V was pared by 8 bases and J by 7 bases, with 9 bases between. Germline loops: CDR1 SGHTA, CDR2 FQGNSA. This CDR3 spans 11 amino acids. The DNA of the CDR3 is TGTGCCAGCGCCCCTATTAATGAGCAGTTCTTC. Its protein product is CASAPINEQFF.

The chain links TRBV6-5 to TRBJ1-1; possible D gene TRBD1, 5 bases. The CDR3 has 16 residues. Germline CDR1 MNHEY, CDR2 SVGAGI. Trimming left V 2 bases short and J 1 base short, with 14 bases between. The CDR3 here is CASSYRRGGKNTEAFF. CDR3 in DNA: TGTGCCAGCAGTTACCGTCGGGGGGGTAAGAACACTGAAGCTTTCTTT.

The chain is built from TRBV20-1 and TRBJ1-2; D call uncertain. CDR1 DFQATT and CDR2 SNEGSKA come from the germline V gene (reference sequence). Trimming took off 6 bases at V and 5 bases at J, with 10 bases between the two ends. This CDR3 comprises 11 residues. The CDR3 bases are TGCAGTGCCCACGGGGATTATGGCTACACCTTC. This sequence encodes CSAHGDYGYTF.